The T cell receptor (beta chain) described here comes from a study of T cells expressing NK-cell markers (dated by TCRdb to 2020 to 2022). Describing the broader study: TCR beta-chain repertoires were profiled in sorted CD3+CD56+NKG2C+, CD3+CD56+NKG2C- and CD3+CD56-NKG2C+ T-cell subsets from about 8 donors. Seven of the eight sequenced donors were HCMV-seropositive and one was HCMV-seronegative. All eight donors whose samples were sequenced were randomly selected healthy volunteers, three of them men and five women. Libraries were sequenced as 2 x 150 bp reads on Illumina HiSeq 2000/2500, MiSeq or NextSeq.

HCMV-specific IgG was detected in serum with a commercial ELISA kit to determine HCMV serostatus. Ficoll density gradient centrifugation was used to isolate peripheral blood mononuclear cells from blood. Overall study outcomes, separate from this receptor: In about six donors, the dominant CD3+CD56+NKG2C+ clonotypes were found to rank among the top 10 CD8+ clonotypes and to make up about 1.0-7.0% of CD8+ T cells. Those dominant clonotypes were again the most abundant among CD3+CD56-NKG2C+ cells in four donors, at 28.3-60.1%. It remained unclear whether the expanded NKG2C-expressing T cell clones were specific for HCMV antigens.

Sequenced on an Illumina HiSeq 2000. The TCR beta cDNA libraries were made using 5'RACE template switching, a step that added both a universal primer site and unique molecular identifiers. Synthesis of cDNA was primed from the TCR beta constant segment and was followed by two consecutive PCR amplification steps. On the authors' methods: MIGEC was used to demultiplex reads and group reads by UMI, and MiTCR was used to assemble and quantify clonotypes. To exclude erroneous sequences, any TCR cDNA sequence not supported by at least two reads was discarded. The tcR package was used for downstream repertoire analysis, and clonotypes were matched between fractions using CDR3 nucleotide sequence together with V segment. VDJmatch was used to annotate antigen specificity against VDJdb, with one amino acid substitution in CDR3 permitted. One entry per CDR3 protein sequence results from the TCRdb reprocessing of the reads, with DNA left out. The V and J calls shown here were made by TCRdb, not taken from the authors' results. This sample's table contains roughly 390,000 distinct CDR3 sequences. The ten largest clones add up to about 10% of the sample.

The CDR3 contains 14 residues, cysteine and phenylalanine counted. No DNA sequence is on record. In the germline V gene (reference sequence), CDR1 corresponds to MNHEY and CDR2 to SMNVEV. In the case of this clonotype: Its antigen has not been determined.

The chain uses TRBV27 and TRBJ2-1; TCRdb's D call of TRBD2 is untestable without DNA. The receptor was isolated from a woman aged 45-59 years in good health. Donor details come from another sample of the same person, matched by shared clones. The sample was blood T cells: a sorted CD56 or NKG2C T cell subset, CD4+ or CD8+ T cells, or bulk PBMC T cells (not recorded which). The CDR3 protein: CASSLWGRAGEQFF.